These T cell receptor beta chains were read from a single sample in a study of Graves' ophthalmopathy and Graves' hyperthyroidism. MiXCR, applied by TCRdb to the multiplex PCR reads, yields one record per CDR3 protein. The sample includes about 220,000 distinct CDR3 sequences, 20% to 25% of them seen just once. Sequencing was done on a sample of peripheral blood. Receptor source: a woman aged 45-60 years with Graves' ophthalmopathy. CDR3s include the opening cysteine and the closing phenylalanine or tryptophan. Fields, in order: clone size, J gene, V gene, D gene, CDR3 DNA, CDR3 protein. A D gene is named only where the DNA matches it firmly. Clone size is stated in some rows and not others, as once, few, many or a class when expanded.

>many|TRBJ2-2|TRBV7-8|NA
TGTGCCAGCAGCCTCCGGTGGGACACCGGGGAGCTGTTTTTT
CASSLRWDTGELFF
>many|TRBJ2-5|TRBV4-1|NA
TGCGCCAGCAGCCAAGGTGCAGGACAAGAGACCCAGTACTTC
CASSQGAGQETQYF
>once|TRBJ1-1|TRBV28|NA
TGTGCCAGTACTAGCCCCGGGACCCCGAACACTGAAGCTTTCTTT
CASTSPGTPNTEAFF
>many|TRBJ2-5|TRBV7-7|NA
TGTGCTAGCAGCTTAGGTTTCGGGGCTCAAGAGACCCAGTACTTC
CASSLGFGAQETQYF
>many|TRBJ2-7|TRBV5-1|NA
TGCGCCAGCAGCTTGATCGGAGGGGGAGTCTCCTACGAGCAGTACTTC
CASSLIGGGVSYEQYF
>many|TRBJ2-5|TRBV20-1|NA
TGCAGTGCCCCCCTGTTGGAGGAGACCCAGTACTTC
CSAPLLEETQYF
>NA|TRBJ1-2|TRBV15|TRBD1
TGTGCCACCAGCAGCGGGGGACAGGGTGTATATGGCTACACCTTC
CATSSGGQGVYGYTF
>many|TRBJ1-5|TRBV28|NA
TGTGCCAGCAGTTTGACAGGTTTTCAGCCCCAGCATTTT
CASSLTGFQPQHF
>NA|TRBJ1-1|TRBV2|NA
TGTGCCGGACACTTCGTGGGGGTGAACACTGAAGCTTTCTTT
CAGHFVGVNTEAFF
>many|TRBJ2-7|TRBV24-1|NA
TGTGCCACCAGTGAAGGGCCCGAGCAGTACTTC
CATSEGPEQYF
>many|TRBJ2-2|TRBV12-3/TRBV12-4|NA
TGTGCCAGCAGTTTTAGGGGTTTAGGGACCGGGGAGCTGTTTTTT
CASSFRGLGTGELFF
>many|TRBJ2-7|TRBV6-2/TRBV6-3|NA
TGTGCCAGCAGTCTAGCAGGCTCCTACGAGCAGTACTTC
CASSLAGSYEQYF
>few|TRBJ2-5|TRBV7-9|TRBD2
TGTGCCAGCAGCTTAGTAGCAGCGGGAGCAGAGACCCAGTACTTC
CASSLVAAGAETQYF
>many|TRBJ1-2|TRBV2|NA
TGTGCCAGCACTTTATTGGACGCGGGCTACACCTTC
CASTLLDAGYTF
>many|TRBJ2-5|TRBV20-1|NA
TGCAGTGCTAGCCTCGGAGAGACCCAGTACTTC
CSASLGETQYF
>many|TRBJ2-7|TRBV5-1|TRBD2
TGCGCCAGCAGCTCATCGCGACTAGCGGGAGATATCGAGCAGTACTTC
CASSSSRLAGDIEQYF
>many|TRBJ1-1|TRBV12-3/TRBV12-4|TRBD1
TGTGCCAGCAGACCAAACAGGGGATTGTTCACTGAAGCTTTCTTT
CASRPNRGLFTEAFF
>many|TRBJ1-2|TRBV12-3/TRBV12-4|NA
TGTGCCAGCAGTTTAAGCAGGGGCTTGAATGGCTACACCTTC
CASSLSRGLNGYTF
>many|TRBJ2-7|TRBV5-1|NA
TGCGCCAGCAGCTTGTATGGGGGCGGGGAGCAGTACTTC
CASSLYGGGEQYF
>many|TRBJ1-2|TRBV20-1|NA
TGCAGTGCTAGTAGTGCGCAGGCAACTAACTATGGCTACACCTTC
CSASSAQATNYGYTF
>many|TRBJ2-2|TRBV24-1|NA
TGTGCCACCAGTGATTGGTTAGCGAGTCCGACCGGGGAGCTGTTTTTT
CATSDWLASPTGELFF
>many|TRBJ2-2|TRBV2|TRBD1
TGTGCCAGCAACACACTACAGGGGGACGGGGAGCTGTTTTTT
CASNTLQGDGELFF
>many|TRBJ2-5|TRBV30|NA
TGTGCCGCGAGCTTTGGGGCGCGAGAGACCCAGTACTTC
CAASFGARETQYF
>many|TRBJ2-7|TRBV7-2|TRBD2
TGTGCCAGCAGCTTAGCGTTGCGGGAGGGCCACGAGCAGTACTTC
CASSLALREGHEQYF
>many|TRBJ2-5|TRBV10-3|NA
TGTGCCATCAGTGAGAAGCGGTCCCAAGAGACCCAGTACTTC
CAISEKRSQETQYF
>few|TRBJ2-5|TRBV12-3/TRBV12-4|TRBD2
TGTGCCAGCAGCCAGACTAGCGGAGGGGTTGAGACCCAGTACTTC
CASSQTSGGVETQYF
>many|TRBJ1-2|TRBV19|NA
TGTGCCAGTAGTACATCTTTCGACTCAGGGAGTTATGGCTACACCTTC
CASSTSFDSGSYGYTF
>many|TRBJ2-7|TRBV7-9|NA
TGTGCCAGCAGCTTAGTCAACAGGGTGGGGGAGCAGTACTTC
CASSLVNRVGEQYF
>many|TRBJ1-2|TRBV10-3|NA
TGTGCCAGCTTAGGGTCGGAGGGCTACACCTTC
CASLGSEGYTF
>many|TRBJ2-2|TRBV20-1|TRBD2
TGCAGTGCGAGGCGGGGGAGGTCGTCCACCGGGGAGCTGTTTTTT
CSARRGRSSTGELFF
>many|TRBJ1-6|TRBV3-1|NA
TGTGCCAGCAGCCGATCAGGCGATTCACCCCTCCACTTT
CASSRSGDSPLHF
>many|TRBJ2-2|TRBV7-3|NA
TGTGCCAGCAGCTTAAAAAGCGCCGGGGAGCTGTTTTTT
CASSLKSAGELFF
>NA|TRBJ1-2|TRBV10-3|NA
TGTGCCATCAGTACAAGTACCTATGGCTACACCTTC
CAISTSTYGYTF
>few|TRBJ2-5|TRBV25-1|TRBD2
TGTGCCAGCAGTGAATTTGTGGGCGGGAGGGCCCGGGGAGAGACCCAGTACTTC
CASSEFVGGRARGETQYF
>few|TRBJ2-2|TRBV5-1|TRBD1
TGCGCCAGCAACCCGGGACAGGGGGCCGGGGAGCTGTTTTTT
CASNPGQGAGELFF
>NA|TRBJ1-2|TRBV5-4|NA
TGTGCCAGCAGCTTGGCCGGGGGGCGAGGCTACACCTTC
CASSLAGGRGYTF
>many|TRBJ2-3|TRBV7-2|NA
TGTGCCAGCAGCTTAGGCCCAATAGATACGCAGTATTTT
CASSLGPIDTQYF
>NA|TRBJ1-2|TRBV29-1|TRBD1
TGCAGCGTTGTACTAAGGGCCATAGGGGGCGCATGGAAGGGCTACACCTTC
CSVVLRAIGGAWKGYTF
>many|TRBJ2-7|TRBV12-3/TRBV12-4|TRBD1
TGTGCCAGCAGTTGGACAGGCGAGCAGTACTTC
CASSWTGEQYF
>NA|TRBJ2-7|TRBV12-3/TRBV12-4|NA
TGTGCCAGCAGTTTGTTGGGTGGGGATGTCTACGAGCAGTACTTC
CASSLLGGDVYEQYF
>many|TRBJ1-5|TRBV19|NA
TGTGCCAGCACACCTCTGGGGGGGGGCCTTAGCAATCAGCCCCAGCATTTT
CASTPLGGGLSNQPQHF
>once|TRBJ1-5|TRBV12-3/TRBV12-4|NA
TGTGCCAGCACCTTGGGGGGGTGGGGCAATCAGCCCCAGCATTTT
CASTLGGWGNQPQHF
>many|TRBJ2-2|TRBV7-8|NA
TGTGCCAGCATGACAACAGCGGTCACCGGGGAGCTGTTTTTT
CASMTTAVTGELFF
>many|TRBJ2-2|TRBV7-2|NA
TGTGCCAGCAGCTATCCGTTGGCCGGGGAGCTGTTTTTT
CASSYPLAGELFF
>many|TRBJ1-6|TRBV11-1|TRBD1
TGTGCCAGCAGTGACCGCGGGACAGGGGATTCACCCCTCCACTTT
CASSDRGTGDSPLHF
>many|TRBJ1-2|TRBV11-1|TRBD1
TGTGCCAGCAGCTCTCCCGGGACAGGGGTTTCCGCATCTAACTATGGCTACACCTTC
CASSSPGTGVSASNYGYTF
>many|TRBJ2-5|TRBV9|NA
TGTGCCAGCAGCGTAGGTAACAGTCGGGAGACCCAGTACTTC
CASSVGNSRETQYF
>many|TRBJ2-5|TRBV11-1|NA
TGTGCCAGCAGCTCCAAAGGGGGGGGCGCGATGGTGACCCAGTACTTC
CASSSKGGGAMVTQYF
>many|TRBJ2-5|TRBV7-2|NA
TGTGCCAGCAGCTTAGACAAGGGGCGGGAGACCCAGTACTTC
CASSLDKGRETQYF
>many|TRBJ2-7|TRBV7-9|NA
TGTGCCAGCAGCACCGTTGGTCATTCCTACGAGCAGTACTTC
CASSTVGHSYEQYF
>many|TRBJ1-3|TRBV5-1|NA
TGCGCCAGCAGCGGGGACGGATACTCTGGAAACACCATATATTTT
CASSGDGYSGNTIYF
>once|TRBJ2-2|TRBV12-3/TRBV12-4|NA
TGTGCCAGCAGCCCCAGGGGGAACACCGGGGAGCTGTTTTTT
CASSPRGNTGELFF
>many|TRBJ1-5|TRBV12-3/TRBV12-4|NA
TGTGCCAGCACTGAGGGCAGCATGGGTCAGCCCCAGCATTTT
CASTEGSMGQPQHF